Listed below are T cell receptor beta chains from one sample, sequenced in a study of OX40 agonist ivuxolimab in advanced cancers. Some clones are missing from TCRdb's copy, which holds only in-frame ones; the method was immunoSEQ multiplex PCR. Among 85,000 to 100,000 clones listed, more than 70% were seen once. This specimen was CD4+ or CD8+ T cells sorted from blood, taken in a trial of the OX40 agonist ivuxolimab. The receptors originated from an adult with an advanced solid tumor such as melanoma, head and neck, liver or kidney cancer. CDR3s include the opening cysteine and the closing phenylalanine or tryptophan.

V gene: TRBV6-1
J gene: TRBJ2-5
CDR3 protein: CASSEGVLRNRGETQYF

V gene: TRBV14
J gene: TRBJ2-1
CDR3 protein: CASSLPGLVYNEQFF

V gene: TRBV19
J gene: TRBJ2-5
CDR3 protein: CASRELAGKETQYF

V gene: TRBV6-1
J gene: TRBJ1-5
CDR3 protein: CASRETWVGQPQHF

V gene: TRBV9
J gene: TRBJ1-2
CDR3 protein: CASSVELQDHGYTF

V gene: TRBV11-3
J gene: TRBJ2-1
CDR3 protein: CASSPGTSGRSGEQFF

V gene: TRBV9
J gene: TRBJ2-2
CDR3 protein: CASSWTSTGELFF

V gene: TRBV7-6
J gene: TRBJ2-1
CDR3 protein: CASSPILDIQGALQFF

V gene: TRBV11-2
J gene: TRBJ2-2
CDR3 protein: CASSGIQDTNTGELFF

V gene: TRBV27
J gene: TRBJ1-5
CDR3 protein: CASSRSKGLSNQPQHF

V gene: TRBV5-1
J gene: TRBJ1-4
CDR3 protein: CASAMQGGGNEKLFF

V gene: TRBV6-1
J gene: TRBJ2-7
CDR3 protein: CATRQGSYEQYF

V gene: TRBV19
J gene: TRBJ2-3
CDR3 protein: CASSRGPGGTDTQYF

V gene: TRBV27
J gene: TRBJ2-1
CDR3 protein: CASSPQLGAGEQFF

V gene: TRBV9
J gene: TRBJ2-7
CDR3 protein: CASSVAFGAGLYEQYF

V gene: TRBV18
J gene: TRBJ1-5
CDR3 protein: CASSLGHSNQPQHF

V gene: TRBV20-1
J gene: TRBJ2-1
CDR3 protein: CSAKAGTKQFF

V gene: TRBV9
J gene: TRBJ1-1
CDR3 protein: CASSVAPTGLNTEAFF

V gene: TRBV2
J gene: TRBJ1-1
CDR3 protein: CASQLGGANTEAFF

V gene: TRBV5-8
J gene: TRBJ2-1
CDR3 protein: CASSPRLAGGPDEQFF

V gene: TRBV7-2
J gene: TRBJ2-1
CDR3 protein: CASSHPSNEQFF

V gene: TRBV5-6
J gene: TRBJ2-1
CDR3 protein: CASSLRGVDEQFF

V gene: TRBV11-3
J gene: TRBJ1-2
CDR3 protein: CASSLNGIGYTF